This T cell receptor beta chain appears in the sequencing data of a study of blood T cell repertoires in COVID-19. The CDR3 sequence is 15 residues long. CDR1 is SGHKS, CDR2 YYEKEE, per germline (reference sequence). The V gene end was trimmed by 4 bases and the J gene end by 0 bases; junction bases not matched to a gene: 6. Here immunoSEQ multiplex PCR was the method, and the copy in TCRdb shows in-frame clones only, minus some. The sample has more than 150,000 clones; roughly nine tenths are singletons. The V and J genes are TRBV5-5 and TRBJ2-7; 8 bases agree with TRBD1. The specimen sequenced was peripheral blood. This TCR derives from a man aged 65 to 79 with active or convalescent COVID-19. In DNA form, the CDR3 reads TGTGCCAGCAGCAGTCGGACAGGGAGCTCCTACGAGCAGTACTTC. Protein product: CASSSRTGSSYEQYF.